A selection of T cell receptor beta chains follows, all from one sample in a study of blood T cell repertoires in COVID-19. Measured with immunoSEQ multiplex PCR; TCRdb has only the in-frame clones, and not every one. This table has over 100,000 clones, approximately 80% appearing once. Specimen: peripheral blood. Receptor source: a woman in her 70s with acute or convalescent COVID-19. CDR3s leave out the opening cysteine and the closing phenylalanine or tryptophan. The D gene is left open where the match is weak. A row's size may be missing; if present it is once, few, many or a size class.

v_gene: TRBV15; len: 10; d_gene: NA; j_gene: TRBJ1-1; abundance: NA; CDR3aa: ATSRPTDKAF
v_gene: TRBV29-1; len: 12; d_gene: TRBD1; j_gene: TRBJ1-1; abundance: NA; CDR3aa: SVDVTGARTEAF
v_gene: TRBV7-8; len: 11; d_gene: TRBD1; j_gene: TRBJ1-1; abundance: NA; CDR3aa: ASSITGVTEAF
v_gene: TRBV19; len: 13; d_gene: TRBD1; j_gene: TRBJ1-3; abundance: NA; CDR3aa: ASSPLDRTGNTIY
v_gene: TRBV7-8; len: 11; d_gene: NA; j_gene: TRBJ2-7; abundance: NA; CDR3aa: ASSKNRGGEQY
v_gene: TRBV6-5; len: 12; d_gene: NA; j_gene: TRBJ1-1; abundance: NA; CDR3aa: ASSYFGRDTEAF
v_gene: TRBV3-1/TRBV3-2; len: 13; d_gene: TRBD2; j_gene: TRBJ2-6; abundance: NA; CDR3aa: ASSQAWEGTNVLT
v_gene: TRBV15; len: 13; d_gene: TRBD1; j_gene: TRBJ2-3; abundance: NA; CDR3aa: ATSDRGQITDTQY
v_gene: TRBV15; len: 15; d_gene: TRBD2; j_gene: TRBJ2-2; abundance: NA; CDR3aa: ATSRDRGGSHTGELF
v_gene: TRBV18; len: 12; d_gene: TRBD1; j_gene: TRBJ2-5; abundance: NA; CDR3aa: ASSPPTGKETQY
v_gene: TRBV25-1; len: 13; d_gene: NA; j_gene: TRBJ1-4; abundance: NA; CDR3aa: ASSRPDSHNEKLF
v_gene: TRBV7-9; len: 12; d_gene: NA; j_gene: TRBJ1-1; abundance: NA; CDR3aa: ASSVSRGNTEAF
v_gene: TRBV19; len: 15; d_gene: TRBD1; j_gene: TRBJ1-1; abundance: NA; CDR3aa: ASSTFTGGRRNTEAF
v_gene: TRBV7-9; len: 13; d_gene: NA; j_gene: TRBJ2-1; abundance: NA; CDR3aa: ASSLGGLPYNEQF
v_gene: TRBV7-9; len: 9; d_gene: NA; j_gene: TRBJ2-1; abundance: NA; CDR3aa: ASSLSLEQF
v_gene: TRBV20-1; len: 10; d_gene: TRBD2; j_gene: TRBJ2-1; abundance: NA; CDR3aa: SASPLADEQF
v_gene: TRBV19; len: 11; d_gene: TRBD1; j_gene: TRBJ1-2; abundance: NA; CDR3aa: ATRTGWDYGYT
v_gene: TRBV7-2; len: 13; d_gene: TRBD2; j_gene: TRBJ2-3; abundance: NA; CDR3aa: ASSERGGRTDTQY
v_gene: TRBV18; len: 15; d_gene: NA; j_gene: TRBJ2-2; abundance: few; CDR3aa: ASSPLPGVRSTGELF
v_gene: TRBV14; len: 13; d_gene: NA; j_gene: TRBJ2-7; abundance: NA; CDR3aa: ASSPWLATEYEQY
v_gene: TRBV6-5; len: 12; d_gene: TRBD1; j_gene: TRBJ1-1; abundance: NA; CDR3aa: ASSYGTVNTEAF
v_gene: TRBV11-3; len: 15; d_gene: NA; j_gene: TRBJ1-6; abundance: once; CDR3aa: ASSLEGGRGSNSPLH
v_gene: TRBV7-9; len: 13; d_gene: TRBD2; j_gene: TRBJ2-7; abundance: NA; CDR3aa: ASSSTSGSLWEQY
v_gene: TRBV6-5; len: 12; d_gene: TRBD1; j_gene: TRBJ1-2; abundance: NA; CDR3aa: ASSYRDRGGGYT
v_gene: TRBV29-1; len: 11; d_gene: NA; j_gene: TRBJ1-1; abundance: once; CDR3aa: SVKGQGYTEAF
v_gene: TRBV19; len: 13; d_gene: TRBD2; j_gene: TRBJ2-3; abundance: NA; CDR3aa: ASSDGLAGKDTQY
v_gene: TRBV6-5; len: 13; d_gene: NA; j_gene: TRBJ1-3; abundance: NA; CDR3aa: ASSYFSGSGNTIY
v_gene: TRBV15; len: 16; d_gene: NA; j_gene: TRBJ1-5; abundance: NA; CDR3aa: ATSRVWGRERSNQPQH
v_gene: TRBV11-2; len: 13; d_gene: NA; j_gene: TRBJ1-5; abundance: NA; CDR3aa: ASSLEAGGNQPQH
v_gene: TRBV7-6; len: 13; d_gene: NA; j_gene: TRBJ2-1; abundance: NA; CDR3aa: ASSRSRGSYNEQF
v_gene: TRBV16; len: 14; d_gene: TRBD2; j_gene: TRBJ2-3; abundance: NA; CDR3aa: ASSQGPAGSTDTQY
v_gene: TRBV6-5; len: 12; d_gene: NA; j_gene: TRBJ2-1; abundance: few; CDR3aa: ATELQGGAGEQF
v_gene: TRBV6-6; len: 13; d_gene: NA; j_gene: TRBJ1-5; abundance: few; CDR3aa: ASSLTVGSNQPQH
v_gene: TRBV19; len: 16; d_gene: TRBD2; j_gene: TRBJ2-2; abundance: NA; CDR3aa: ASSIRTSGGNRPGELF
v_gene: TRBV27; len: 13; d_gene: TRBD2; j_gene: TRBJ2-4; abundance: NA; CDR3aa: ASSPAGPAKNIQY
v_gene: TRBV5-1; len: 11; d_gene: NA; j_gene: TRBJ1-1; abundance: NA; CDR3aa: ASRVRDTGRAF
v_gene: TRBV14; len: 12; d_gene: NA; j_gene: TRBJ1-1; abundance: NA; CDR3aa: ASSQVGANTEAF
v_gene: TRBV18; len: 14; d_gene: TRBD1; j_gene: TRBJ1-3; abundance: NA; CDR3aa: ASSPRETGSGNTIY
v_gene: TRBV12-3/TRBV12-4; len: 10; d_gene: TRBD2; j_gene: TRBJ2-7; abundance: NA; CDR3aa: ASKAGGIEQY
v_gene: TRBV5-5; len: 12; d_gene: NA; j_gene: TRBJ2-1; abundance: NA; CDR3aa: ASSRVAGANEQF
v_gene: TRBV7-9; len: 13; d_gene: TRBD2; j_gene: TRBJ2-7; abundance: NA; CDR3aa: ASSTGGREVREQY
v_gene: TRBV19; len: 15; d_gene: NA; j_gene: TRBJ1-3; abundance: NA; CDR3aa: ASSLTSGEGSGNTIY
v_gene: TRBV2; len: 11; d_gene: NA; j_gene: TRBJ2-7; abundance: NA; CDR3aa: ASSGPGGYEQY
v_gene: TRBV25-1; len: 12; d_gene: NA; j_gene: TRBJ2-7; abundance: few; CDR3aa: ASSAPGVPYEQY
v_gene: TRBV28; len: 13; d_gene: TRBD1; j_gene: TRBJ1-4; abundance: NA; CDR3aa: ASSLPGQGVEKLF
v_gene: TRBV2; len: 11; d_gene: NA; j_gene: TRBJ2-1; abundance: NA; CDR3aa: ASSRQDYNEQF
v_gene: TRBV2; len: 13; d_gene: NA; j_gene: TRBJ1-2; abundance: few; CDR3aa: ASSTRQAANYGYT
v_gene: TRBV2; len: 12; d_gene: NA; j_gene: TRBJ2-7; abundance: NA; CDR3aa: ASSEATGNYEQY
v_gene: TRBV27; len: 10; d_gene: NA; j_gene: TRBJ2-1; abundance: NA; CDR3aa: ASSFGGSEQF